The rows below give T cell receptor beta chains drawn from one sample of a study of cytomegalovirus exposure and HLA in healthy donors. Sequenced by immunoSEQ multiplex PCR; TCRdb stores in-frame clones only, minus some. The repertoire includes 100,000 to 150,000 clones, 70% to 80% of them detected once, and approximately 1.8% sits in the top ten. The sequenced sample was PBMCs. These receptors all come from a woman aged 50 to 60 in good health and CMV-seronegative. Both conserved end residues are part of each CDR3.

TRBJ1-4	TRBV4-1	CASSQAGTGNEKLFF
TRBJ1-1	TRBV4-3	CASSQESLEDTEAFF
TRBJ1-1	TRBV7-2	CASSLAGGGTEAFF
TRBJ2-1	TRBV30	CAWSPPLGRGNEQFF
TRBJ2-7	TRBV11-2	CASSLAPGHHSYEQYF
TRBJ1-5	TRBV10-2	CASRLGGDGQPQHF
TRBJ2-5	TRBV23-1	CASSQLTSGQETQYF
TRBJ2-5	TRBV29-1	CSARGPQQETQYF
TRBJ1-1	TRBV7-9	CASSFPAGRTEAFF
TRBJ2-4	TRBV7-9	CASSRRTSGRLAKNIQYF
TRBJ1-2	TRBV5-4	CASRSQMGGVGYTF